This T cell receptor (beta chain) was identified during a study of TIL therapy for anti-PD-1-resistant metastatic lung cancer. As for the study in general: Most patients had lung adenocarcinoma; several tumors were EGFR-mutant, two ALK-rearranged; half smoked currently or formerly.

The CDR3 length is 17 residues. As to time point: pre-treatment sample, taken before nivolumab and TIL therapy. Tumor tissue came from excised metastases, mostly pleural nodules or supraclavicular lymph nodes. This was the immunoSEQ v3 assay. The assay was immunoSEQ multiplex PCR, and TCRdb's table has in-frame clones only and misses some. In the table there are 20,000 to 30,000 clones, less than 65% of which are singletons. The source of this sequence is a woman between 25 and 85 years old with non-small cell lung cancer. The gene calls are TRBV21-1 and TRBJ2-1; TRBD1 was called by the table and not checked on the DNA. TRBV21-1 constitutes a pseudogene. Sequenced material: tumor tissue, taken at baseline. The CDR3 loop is CASSKAYRDRVNNEQFF. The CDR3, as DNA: TGTGCCAGCAGCAAAGCCTACCGGGACAGGGTTAACAATGAGCAGTTCTTC.